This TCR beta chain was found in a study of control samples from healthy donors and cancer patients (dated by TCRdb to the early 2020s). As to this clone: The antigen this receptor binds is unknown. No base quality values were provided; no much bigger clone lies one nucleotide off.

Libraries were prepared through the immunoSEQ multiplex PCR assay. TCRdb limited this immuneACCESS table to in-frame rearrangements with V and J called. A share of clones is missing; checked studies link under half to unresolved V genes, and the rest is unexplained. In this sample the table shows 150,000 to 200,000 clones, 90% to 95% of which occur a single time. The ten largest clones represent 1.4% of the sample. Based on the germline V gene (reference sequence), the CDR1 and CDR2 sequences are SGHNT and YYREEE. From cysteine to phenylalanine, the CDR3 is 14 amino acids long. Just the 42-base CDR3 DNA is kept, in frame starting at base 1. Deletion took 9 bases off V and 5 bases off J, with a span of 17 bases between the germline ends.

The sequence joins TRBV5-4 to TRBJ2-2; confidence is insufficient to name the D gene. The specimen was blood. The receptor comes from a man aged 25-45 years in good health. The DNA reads TGTGCCATACACTGGGCAGAAAGGACCGGGGAGCTGTTTTTT. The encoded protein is CAIHWAERTGELFF.